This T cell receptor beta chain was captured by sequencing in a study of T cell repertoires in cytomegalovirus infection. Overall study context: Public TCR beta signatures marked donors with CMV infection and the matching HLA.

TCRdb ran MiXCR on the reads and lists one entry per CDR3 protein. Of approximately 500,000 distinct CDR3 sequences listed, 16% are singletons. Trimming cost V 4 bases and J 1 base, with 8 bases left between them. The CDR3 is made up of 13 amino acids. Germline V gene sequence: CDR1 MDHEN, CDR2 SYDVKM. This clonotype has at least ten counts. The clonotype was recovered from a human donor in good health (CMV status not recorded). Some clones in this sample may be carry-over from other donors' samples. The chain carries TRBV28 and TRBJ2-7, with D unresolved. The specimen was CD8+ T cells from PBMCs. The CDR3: CASSWSQSYEQYF. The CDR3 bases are TGTGCCAGCAGTTGGTCCCAATCCTACGAGCAGTACTTC.